A single sample is the source of the 10 T cell receptor beta chains below, sequenced in a study of response to subunit inactivated influenza vaccine. From the RT-PCR reads, TCRdb called clonotypes with MiXCR, one entry per CDR3 protein. Among hundreds of thousands of distinct CDR3 sequences listed, approximately 17% were seen once. The sample was PBMCs from blood, taken 4 to 6 days after vaccination. These receptors originate from a man between 45 and 60 years old who received an inactivated influenza vaccine.

The sample holds a few counts of this clonotype. This chain uses TRBV9 with TRBJ2-7, with 11 bases aligning to TRBD2. From germline, CDR1 is SGDLS and CDR2 YYNGEE. The CDR3 runs 16 residues. V was pared by 4 bases and J by 7 bases, with 13 bases of the junction left unmatched. CDR3 nucleotide sequence: TGTGCCAGCAGCTTTAGGATAGCGGGAGGGCCATGGGAGCAGTACTTC. This codes for CASSFRIAGGPWEQYF. Together with reference TRBV9 and TRBJ2-7, the CDR3 gives the full variable domain: DSGVTQTPKHLITATGQRVTLRCSPRSGDLSVYWYQQSLDQGLQFLIQYYNGEERAKGNILERFSAQQFPDLHSELNLSSLELGDSALYFCASSFRIAGGPWEQYFGPGTRLTVT.

The V gene is TRBV28, the J gene TRBJ2-7, with 9 bases aligning to TRBD1. This CDR3 is built from 13 residues. Germline V gives CDR1 MDHEN, CDR2 SYDVKM. The J segment lost 4 bases and the V segment lost 8 bases, leaving 6 bases of the junction unmatched. The CDR3 nucleotides are TGTGCCAGCCACGGGACAGGGATTTACGAGCAGTACTTC. Translated: CASHGTGIYEQYF.

Written as DNA, the CDR3 is TGCAGTGCTAGAGCATATGGGGTAGCGGGGGGCGCTACCTACGAGCAGTACTTC. It encodes CSARAYGVAGGATYEQYF. The chain has TRBV20-1 and TRBJ2-7; 10 positions match TRBD2. CDR1 is DFQATT, CDR2 SNEGSKA, per germline (reference sequence). The CDR3 extends over 18 amino acids. Unmatched junction bases numbered 14, after V lost 1 base and J lost 2 bases.

This chain connects TRBV7-8 to TRBJ2-3; perhaps TRBD1 as D (5 bases). Looked up from germline, CDR1 is SGHVS and CDR2 is FQNEAQ. Trimming took off 5 bases at V and 3 bases at J, with 12 bases between the two ends. The CDR3 has 14 residues. Here the CDR3 DNA reads TGTGCCAGCAGCCTCACGAGGACAACAGATACGCAGTATTTT. Translated, it gives CASSLTRTTDTQYF. Full variable domain (outside the CDR3, taken from reference TRBV7-8 and TRBJ2-3): GAGVSQSPRYKVAKRGQDVALRCDPISGHVSLFWYQQALGQGPEFLTYFQNEAQLDKSGLPSDRFFAERPEGSVSTLKIQRTQQEDSAVYLCASSLTRTTDTQYFGPGTRLTVL.

The V call is TRBV20-1, the J call TRBJ2-3; 7 bases align to TRBD1. CDR1 is DFQATT and CDR2 is SNEGSKA in the germline V gene (reference sequence). This CDR3 comprises 14 residues. The ends lost 5 bases at V and 3 bases at J; junction bases unmatched: 8. Here the CDR3 DNA reads TGCAGTGCTGCCCACAGACAGGGAACAGATACGCAGTATTTT. This encodes CSAAHRQGTDTQYF.

This clonotype was detected only a few times. The CDR3 here is CASSPRDRDSPLHF. Here the CDR3 DNA reads TGTGCCAGCAGCCCCCGGGACAGGGATTCACCCCTCCACTTT. The gene calls are TRBV12-3 or TRBV12-4 and TRBJ1-6; 9 bases map to TRBD1. V was clipped by 6 bases and J by 8 bases; unmatched bases: 5. The CDR3 loop spans 14 amino acids.

This clonotype has a handful of counts. The rearrangement uses TRBV12-3 or TRBV12-4 and TRBJ1-2, with a possible D match to TRBD1 (5 bases). Trimming left V 7 bases short and J 4 bases short, with 16 bases between. The CDR3 has 14 amino acids. CDR3 protein: CASKSLGLSYGYTF. The CDR3 nucleotides are TGTGCCAGCAAGTCCCTGGGGCTAAGCTATGGCTACACCTTC.

The rearrangement uses TRBV12-3 or TRBV12-4 and TRBJ2-1; a weak D match, TRBD2 (5 bases). Trimming took off 4 bases at V and 4 bases at J, with 11 bases between the two ends. The CDR3 is made up of 14 amino acids. The CDR3 sequence is CASSSLRGYNEQFF. The CDR3 bases are TGTGCCAGCAGTTCCCTACGGGGATACAATGAGCAGTTCTTC.

V is TRBV30 and J is TRBJ1-5; the D gene is possibly TRBD1 (6 bases). The CDR3 is made up of 15 amino acids. In germline, CDR1 is GTSNPN, CDR2 SVGIG (reference sequence). Between the trimmed V and J ends, which lost 3 bases and 4 bases, there was a span of 16 bases. CDR3 sequence (DNA): TGTGCCTGGAGCAGAACAGGGCGGGGAAATCAGCCCCAGCATTTT. This sequence encodes CAWSRTGRGNQPQHF.

The chain recombines TRBV10-1 with TRBJ2-6, with TRBD2 identical over 8 bases. The CDR3 sequence is 15 residues long. Trimming removed 3 bases from V and 2 bases from J; junction bases left unmatched: 0. CDR1 and CDR2 from the germline V gene are WNHNN and SYGVQD (reference sequence). CDR3 DNA sequence: TGCGCCAGCAGTGACGGGGGGGCTGGGGCCAACGTCCTGACTTTC. Protein: CASSDGGAGANVLTF.